Listed below are T cell receptor beta chains from one sample, sequenced in a study of shared clonotypes between healthy human individuals. TCRdb keeps only in-frame clones here, not all; method: immunoSEQ multiplex PCR. The table includes roughly 2.6 million clones, around nine tenths detected once. Sequencing used naive CD4+ T cells sorted from blood. These receptors all stem from a man between 18 and 35 years old in good health. Both conserved end residues are part of each CDR3. The D gene is left open where the match is weak. The size entry is marked missing in some rows and otherwise reads once, few, many or a size class.

cdr3_aa	cdr3_nt	d_call	v_call	j_call	clone_size
CASSPFRRDTDTQYF	TGCGCCAGCAGCCCGTTTCGGCGGGACACAGATACGCAGTATTTT	NA	TRBV5-1	TRBJ2-3	NA
CASSVGDSPNQPQHF	TGTGCCAGCAGCGTGGGGGACAGTCCCAATCAGCCCCAGCATTTT	TRBD1	TRBV9	TRBJ1-5	NA
CASSQDRKRESYNEQFF	TGTGCCAGCAGCCAAGATCGAAAGAGGGAGTCCTACAATGAGCAGTTCTTC	NA	TRBV4-2	TRBJ2-1	NA
CASSPPGGTGPQHF	TGTGCCAGCTCACCACCCGGGGGTACTGGGCCCCAGCATTTT	NA	TRBV18	TRBJ1-5	NA
CASSLGQSSYEQYF	TGTGCCAGCAGCTTAGGTCAGAGCTCCTACGAGCAGTACTTC	NA	TRBV11-2	TRBJ2-7	NA
CSASDYGYTF	TGCAGTGCTAGTGACTATGGCTACACCTTC	NA	TRBV20-1	TRBJ1-2	NA
CASSPPSETQYF	TGTGCCAGCTCACCACCATCAGAGACCCAGTACTTC	NA	TRBV18	TRBJ2-5	NA
CASSLTLAETYNEQFF	TGTGCCAGCAGCCTCACACTAGCGGAGACATACAATGAGCAGTTCTTC	TRBD2	TRBV7-2	TRBJ2-1	NA
CASSFLGDTEAFF	TGTGCCAGCAGTTTTCTGGGGGACACTGAAGCTTTCTTT	NA	TRBV27	TRBJ1-1	NA
CSVVPGLANYNEQFF	TGCAGCGTAGTACCGGGACTAGCGAACTACAATGAGCAGTTCTTC	TRBD2	TRBV29-1	TRBJ2-1	NA
CASSLEGRLNYEQYF	TGTGCCAGCAGCTTGGAAGGGAGATTAAACTACGAGCAGTACTTC	NA	TRBV5-4	TRBJ2-7	NA
CASSLAGVGETQYF	TGTGCCAGCAGCTTAGCGGGGGTCGGGGAGACCCAGTACTTC	NA	TRBV7-9	TRBJ2-5	NA
CASSQGVTFYGYTF	TGTGCCAGCAGTCAGGGAGTTACGTTCTATGGCTACACCTTC	NA	TRBV28	TRBJ1-2	once
CASSSPGFFYGYTF	TGTGCCAGCAGTTCCCCGGGGTTTTTCTATGGCTACACCTTC	NA	TRBV6-5	TRBJ1-2	NA
CASSYLGGQGTYEQYF	TGTGCCAGCAGTTACCTTGGGGGACAGGGGACCTACGAGCAGTACTTC	TRBD1	TRBV6-5	TRBJ2-7	NA
CASSPPGTGYTF	TGTGCCAGCAGTCCCCCAGGGACCGGCTACACCTTC	NA	TRBV6-1	TRBJ1-2	NA